The 21 T cell receptor beta chains given below trace back to one sample, sequenced in a study of cytomegalovirus exposure and HLA in healthy donors (TCRdb year 2017). Library prep was done by the immunoSEQ multiplex PCR assay. The multiplex PCR relied on a mix of 60 forward primers for TCR Vbeta segments and 13 reverse primers for TCR Jbeta segments. The table was pulled from immuneACCESS by TCRdb, which kept in-frame rearrangements only. Such tables lose some clones; where checked, under half of the loss comes from unresolved V genes, and the rest has no known cause. The sample table on file contains tens of thousands of clones. The top ten hold 2.5% to 3% of the sample. What was sequenced was PBMCs. The source of these receptors is a man aged 35 to 55 in good health and CMV-seronegative.

This chain connects TRBV5-1 to TRBJ2-3; 8 bases align to TRBD1. The germline V gene has CDR1 SGHRS and CDR2 YFSETQ. V shed 2 bases, J shed 5 bases, and the junction held 19 bases outside the gene matches. This CDR3 is built from 19 residues. The CDR3 here is CASSLKNRDGQGLGDTQYF. DNA of the CDR3: TGCGCCAGCAGCTTAAAGAACCGGGACGGACAGGGTTTAGGAGATACGCAGTATTTT.

V is TRBV20-1 and J is TRBJ1-1; tentative D call: TRBD1 (5 bases). This CDR3 spans 11 amino acids. Germline V gene data show CDR1 as DFQATT and CDR2 as SNEGSKA (reference sequence). Trimming stripped 6 bases from V and 1 base from J, with 6 bases between. The CDR3 protein is CSAQGNTEAFF. CDR3 DNA sequence: TGCAGTGCGCAGGGGAACACTGAAGCTTTCTTT.

The V call is TRBV6-5, the J call TRBJ1-1, with TRBD1 matching over 10 bases. CDR1 MNHEY and CDR2 SVGAGI come from the germline V gene. V shed 6 bases and J 5 bases; nucleotides not matched to a gene: 6. The CDR3 consists of 14 residues. The CDR3 loop reads CASRYDRGRTEAFF. The CDR3 bases are TGTGCCAGCAGGTACGACAGGGGGCGGACTGAAGCTTTCTTT.

The genes are TRBV27 and TRBJ1-1; D gene uncertain. The CDR3 has 14 residues. Trimming shortened V by 2 bases and J by 1 base, and 8 bases separated the two germline ends. Germline values: CDR1 MNHEY, CDR2 SMNVEV (reference sequence). The CDR3 region is CASSLNRRNTEAFF. As DNA, the CDR3 is TGTGCCAGCAGTTTAAATCGGAGGAACACTGAAGCTTTCTTT.

The V gene is TRBV30, the J gene TRBJ1-2; 8 bases align to TRBD1. CDR1 and CDR2 from the germline V gene are GTSNPN and SVGIG (reference sequence). J lost 6 bases, V lost 5 bases, and 8 bases had no gene match. CDR3 size: 13 residues. CDR3 bases: TGTGCCTGGCAAGTCACAGGGGGTGATGGCTACACCTTC. Translated: CAWQVTGGDGYTF.

The chain combines TRBV5-1 with TRBJ1-4; D is unclear. Between the trimmed V and J ends, which lost 4 bases and 5 bases, there was a span of 9 bases. The germline CDR1 and CDR2 sequences are SGHRS and YFSETQ. There are 13 residues in the CDR3. CDR3 in DNA: TGCGCCAGCAGCATGGACGCGAATGAAAAACTGTTTTTT. Protein: CASSMDANEKLFF.

V gene TRBV15 combines with J gene TRBJ1-6, with a tentative D call TRBD1 (6 bases). CDR3 length equals 13 residues. Trimming took off 7 bases at V and 6 bases at J, with 10 bases between the two ends. CDR1 is LNHNV and CDR2 is YYDKDF in the germline V gene (reference sequence). CDR3 in DNA: TGTGCCACCAATCAGGGGTCTAATTCACCCCTCCACTTT. It is translated as CATNQGSNSPLHF.

The chain recombines TRBV6-1 with TRBJ1-1, with TRBD1 as a possible D gene (5 bases). Germline loops: CDR1 MNHNS, CDR2 SASEGT. The CDR3 has 14 amino acids. V was shortened by 2 bases and J by 3 bases, with 10 bases between the two germline ends. The chain's CDR3 is CASSELGGDTEAFF. In nucleotides, the CDR3 is TGTGCCAGCAGTGAATTGGGGGGGGACACTGAAGCTTTCTTT.

This chain connects TRBV7-2 to TRBJ2-2; TRBD1 might be the D (6 bases). Trimming took 7 bases from V and 5 from J, leaving 11 bases between them. Per the germline V gene, CDR1 is SGHTA and CDR2 is FQGNSA. CDR3 length equals 13 residues. This CDR3 reads CASNYQGTGELFF. CDR3 DNA: TGTGCCAGCAACTATCAGGGGACCGGGGAGCTGTTTTTT.

This chain connects TRBV6-6 to TRBJ1-1; tentatively, D is TRBD1 (6 bases). This CDR3 contains 13 residues. Germline V CDR1 and CDR2: MNHNY, SVGAGI (reference sequence). Trimming shortened V by 9 bases and J by 7 bases, and 18 bases separated the two germline ends. CDR3 nucleotide sequence: TGTGCCAGTATAAGGGGGGGCACAAGTGAAGCTTTCTTT. This gives the protein CASIRGGTSEAFF.

This sequence joins TRBV28 and TRBJ2-3; possible D gene TRBD2, 5 bases. V lost 4 bases, J lost 7 bases, and 21 bases lay in between. Germline CDR1 reads MDHEN; CDR2 reads SYDVKM. This CDR3 has 16 amino acids. The CDR3 loop reads CASSSPAGGKSYTQYF. CDR3 DNA: TGTGCCAGCAGTTCCCCGGCGGGCGGCAAAAGCTATACGCAGTATTTT.

The chain couples TRBV5-6 to TRBJ1-6, with 7 positions matching TRBD1. The CDR3 consists of 16 residues. The J segment lost 9 bases and the V segment lost 4 bases, leaving 13 bases of the junction unmatched. Germline CDR1 and CDR2: SGHDT and YYEEEE. This CDR3 reads CASSPSTNRGGSPLHF. DNA of the CDR3: TGTGCCAGCAGCCCATCCACTAACAGGGGTGGTTCACCCCTCCACTTT.

The chain carries TRBV5-6 and TRBJ2-7; D might be TRBD1 (5 bases). The CDR3 runs 13 residues. In germline, CDR1 is SGHDT, CDR2 YYEEEE. V lost 1 base and J 3 bases, leaving 8 bases between the germline ends. CDR3: CASSLQGLYEQYF. The CDR3, as DNA: TGTGCCAGCAGCTTGCAGGGTCTCTACGAGCAGTACTTC.

The genes are TRBV11-2 and TRBJ1-2; TRBD1 matches at 9 bases. J gave up 2 bases and V 4 bases, and 2 bases lay outside the gene matches. CDR1 and CDR2 (germline): SGHAT, FQNNGV. This CDR3 is 14 amino acids long. The CDR3 DNA sequence: TGTGCCAGCAGCTCGGGGACAGGGAACTATGGCTACACCTTC. This codes for CASSSGTGNYGYTF.

The chain employs TRBV14 and TRBJ2-7, with D perhaps TRBD1 (6 bases). The CDR3 has 14 residues. V gave up 4 bases and J gave up 2 bases, with 12 bases separating them. In germline, CDR1 is SGHDN, CDR2 FVKESK. The chain's CDR3 is CASSLGTLPYEQYF. In DNA form, the CDR3 reads TGTGCCAGCAGCCTCGGGACACTCCCCTACGAGCAGTACTTC.

The chain has TRBV2 and TRBJ2-2; 7 nucleotides align to TRBD1. This CDR3 is built from 16 residues. Per the germline V gene, CDR1 is SNHLY and CDR2 is FYNNEI. With 6 bases clipped from V and 4 bases from J, the junction kept 11 bases outside the gene matches. CDR3 coding DNA: TGTGCCAGCAGCAAAATCCAGACAGGGCCCACCGGGGAGCTGTTTTTT. Translated, it gives CASSKIQTGPTGELFF.

The V and J genes are TRBV10-1 and TRBJ1-1; D unclear. The CDR3 is 12 amino acids. Trimming cost V 5 bases and J 7 bases, with 11 bases left between them. CDR1 and CDR2 from the germline V gene are WNHNN and SYGVQD (reference sequence). CDR3 in amino acids: CASSPGLNEAFF. As DNA, the CDR3 is TGCGCCAGCAGTCCCGGACTAAATGAAGCTTTCTTT.

The V and J genes are TRBV5-1 and TRBJ1-6; a weak D match, TRBD1 (5 bases). The CDR3 runs to 17 residues. Germline V gene data show CDR1 as SGHRS and CDR2 as YFSETQ. Trimming removed 5 bases from V and 3 bases from J, with 18 bases in between. In nucleotides, the CDR3 is TGCGCCAGCAGACTGCACGCAGGGCCCAGCTATAATTCACCCCTCCACTTT. The encoded protein is CASRLHAGPSYNSPLHF.

This chain connects TRBV5-1 to TRBJ2-3, with TRBD2 as a possible D gene (6 bases). Germline V gene data show CDR1 as SGHRS and CDR2 as YFSETQ. Trimming took 8 bases from V and 5 from J, leaving 12 bases between them. CDR3 length equals 12 residues. The CDR3 here is CASVLEGDTQYF. The DNA of the CDR3 is TGCGCCAGTGTCCTGGAGGGAGATACGCAGTATTTT.

The chain carries TRBV19 and TRBJ2-2, with a possible D match to TRBD1 (6 bases). Trimming pared 4 bases from V and 3 bases from J, leaving 18 bases between. Germline V lookup: CDR1 LNHDA, CDR2 SQIVND (reference sequence). The CDR3 is 17 residues long. CDR3 loop: CASSTASTGRDTGELFF. The DNA for the CDR3 is TGTGCCAGTAGTACGGCCTCTACAGGGAGAGACACCGGGGAGCTGTTTTTT.

J is TRBJ2-5 and V is TRBV18, with D possibly being TRBD1 (5 bases). The germline V and J ends were trimmed by 4 bases and 3 bases, with 9 bases remaining between them. This CDR3 spans 13 amino acids. Germline values: CDR1 KGHSH, CDR2 LQKENI. The DNA of the CDR3 is TGTGCCAGCTCACTCAGGGAAAAAGAGACCCAGTACTTC. It codes for CASSLREKETQYF.